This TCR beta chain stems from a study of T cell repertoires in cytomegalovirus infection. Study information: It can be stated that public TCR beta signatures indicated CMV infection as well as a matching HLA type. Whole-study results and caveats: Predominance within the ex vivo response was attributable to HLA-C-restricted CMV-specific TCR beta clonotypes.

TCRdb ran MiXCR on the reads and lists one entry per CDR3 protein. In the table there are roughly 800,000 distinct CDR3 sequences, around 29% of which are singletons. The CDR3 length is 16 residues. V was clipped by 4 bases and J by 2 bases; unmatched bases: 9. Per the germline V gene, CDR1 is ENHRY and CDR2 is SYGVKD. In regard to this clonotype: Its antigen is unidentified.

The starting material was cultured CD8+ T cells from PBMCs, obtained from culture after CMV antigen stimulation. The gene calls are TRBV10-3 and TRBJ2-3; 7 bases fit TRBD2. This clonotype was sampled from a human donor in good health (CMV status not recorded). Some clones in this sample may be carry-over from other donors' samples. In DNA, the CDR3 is TGTGCCATCAGTGGACAACTAGCGCCGACCACAGATACGCAGTATTTT. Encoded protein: CAISGQLAPTTDTQYF.